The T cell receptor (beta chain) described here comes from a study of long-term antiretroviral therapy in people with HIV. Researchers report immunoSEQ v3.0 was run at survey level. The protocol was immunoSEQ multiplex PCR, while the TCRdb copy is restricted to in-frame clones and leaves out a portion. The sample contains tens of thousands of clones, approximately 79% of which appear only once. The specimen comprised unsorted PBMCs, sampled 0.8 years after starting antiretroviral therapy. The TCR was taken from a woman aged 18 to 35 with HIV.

CDR3 in DNA: TGTGCCAGCAGTTTCAAGTCTATTCGGACTGAAGCTTTCTTT. Protein: CASSFKSIRTEAFF. The V call is TRBV28, the J call TRBJ1-1; D is unresolved. The V end lost 3 bases, the J end lost 5 bases, and 13 bases lay between the germline ends. The germline gives CDR1 MDHEN, CDR2 SYDVKM. This CDR3 is built from 14 residues.